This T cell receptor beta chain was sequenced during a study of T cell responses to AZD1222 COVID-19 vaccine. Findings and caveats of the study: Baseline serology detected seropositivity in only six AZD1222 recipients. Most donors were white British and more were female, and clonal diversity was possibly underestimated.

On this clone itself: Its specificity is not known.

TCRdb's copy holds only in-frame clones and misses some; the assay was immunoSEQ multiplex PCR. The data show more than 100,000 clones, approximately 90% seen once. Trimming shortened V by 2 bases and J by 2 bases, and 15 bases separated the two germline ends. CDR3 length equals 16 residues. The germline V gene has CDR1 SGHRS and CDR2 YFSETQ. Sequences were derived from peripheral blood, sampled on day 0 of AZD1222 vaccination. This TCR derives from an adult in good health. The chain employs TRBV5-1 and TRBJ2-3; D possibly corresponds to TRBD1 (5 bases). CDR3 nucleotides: TGCGCCAGCAGCTTAGGGGATCCGGAATCCACAGATACGCAGTATTTT. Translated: CASSLGDPESTDTQYF.